A selection of T cell receptor beta chains follows, all from one sample in a study of PD-1 and CTLA-4 blockade in melanoma. Generated by immunoSEQ multiplex PCR, the TCRdb table keeps only in-frame clones and is missing some. The sample has about 32,000 clones, less than 90% seen once. The sequencing used CD8+ T cells from peripheral blood, collected from a patient given anti-PD-1 treatment. The source is a human donor with melanoma. The CDR3 runs from the conserved cysteine through the conserved F or W. The order of the fields is V gene, CDR3 length, D gene, J gene, clone size, CDR3 DNA, CDR3 protein. A D gene is named only where the DNA matches it firmly. Clone size, where shown, is once, few, many, or a class for clones that have expanded.

v_call: TRBV7-9
cdr3_length: 15
d_call: .
j_call: TRBJ2-7
clone_size: once
cdr3_nt: TGTGCCAGCAGCCCGCTTCAACAGATATCCTACGAGCAGTACTTC
cdr3_aa: CASSPLQQISYEQYF

v_call: TRBV5-1
cdr3_length: 14
d_call: TRBD1
j_call: TRBJ2-7
clone_size: .
cdr3_nt: TGCGCCAGCAGCCCCGGACAGGGTGCCTACGAGCAGTACTTC
cdr3_aa: CASSPGQGAYEQYF

v_call: TRBV7-9
cdr3_length: 16
d_call: .
j_call: TRBJ2-2
clone_size: .
cdr3_nt: TGTGCCAGCACCAATGTGGGACGGACGTTAAACGGGGAGCTGTTTTTT
cdr3_aa: CASTNVGRTLNGELFF

v_call: TRBV4-1
cdr3_length: 16
d_call: TRBD1
j_call: TRBJ1-1
clone_size: once
cdr3_nt: TGCGCCAGCAGCCAAGTGACAGGGGGCGCAGACACTGAAGCTTTCTTT
cdr3_aa: CASSQVTGGADTEAFF

v_call: TRBV7-9
cdr3_length: 16
d_call: .
j_call: TRBJ1-6
clone_size: .
cdr3_nt: TGTGCCAGCAGCTTAGACAGTTCGGGCAGTTATGCACCCCTCCACTTT
cdr3_aa: CASSLDSSGSYAPLHF

v_call: TRBV11-2
cdr3_length: 14
d_call: .
j_call: TRBJ2-3
clone_size: .
cdr3_nt: TGTGCCAGCAGCTTAGGCTACGGGGCAGATACGCAGTATTTT
cdr3_aa: CASSLGYGADTQYF

v_call: TRBV14
cdr3_length: 13
d_call: .
j_call: TRBJ2-5
clone_size: .
cdr3_nt: TGTGCCAGCAGCCAAGATCACCGAGAGACCCAGTACTTC
cdr3_aa: CASSQDHRETQYF

v_call: TRBV7-2
cdr3_length: 14
d_call: .
j_call: TRBJ2-7
clone_size: .
cdr3_nt: TGTGCCAGCAGCTTAGACAGGGACGCCTACGAGCAGTACTTC
cdr3_aa: CASSLDRDAYEQYF

v_call: TRBV13
cdr3_length: 14
d_call: .
j_call: TRBJ2-1
clone_size: .
cdr3_nt: TGTGCCAGCAGCCTAGGACAGGGAGGGAATGAGCAGTTCTTC
cdr3_aa: CASSLGQGGNEQFF

v_call: TRBV6-2/TRBV6-3
cdr3_length: 15
d_call: .
j_call: TRBJ1-3
clone_size: .
cdr3_nt: TGTGCCAGCAGTTTTTACACGGCACCTGGAAACACCATATATTTT
cdr3_aa: CASSFYTAPGNTIYF

v_call: TRBV5-5
cdr3_length: 15
d_call: TRBD1
j_call: TRBJ1-1
clone_size: .
cdr3_nt: TGTGCCAGCAGCGAGGGACAGGGGGTAGAGACTGAAGCTTTCTTT
cdr3_aa: CASSEGQGVETEAFF

v_call: TRBV28
cdr3_length: 15
d_call: .
j_call: TRBJ1-2
clone_size: .
cdr3_nt: TGTGCCAGCAGTTTCCAGGGCACGCTCGGCTATGGCTACACCTTC
cdr3_aa: CASSFQGTLGYGYTF

v_call: TRBV30
cdr3_length: 12
d_call: .
j_call: TRBJ1-4
clone_size: .
cdr3_nt: TGTGCCTGGAGTGTACTAGATGAAAAACTGTTTTTT
cdr3_aa: CAWSVLDEKLFF

v_call: TRBV4-2
cdr3_length: 15
d_call: TRBD1
j_call: TRBJ2-7
clone_size: few
cdr3_nt: TGTGCCAGCAGCCAGAGCGTGACAGGGCGGGACGAGCAGTACTTC
cdr3_aa: CASSQSVTGRDEQYF

v_call: TRBV5-1
cdr3_length: 14
d_call: .
j_call: TRBJ1-4
clone_size: .
cdr3_nt: TGCGCCAGCAGCTTGCGGGGCGCGGATGAAAAACTGTTTTTT
cdr3_aa: CASSLRGADEKLFF

v_call: TRBV2
cdr3_length: 18
d_call: .
j_call: TRBJ2-6
clone_size: .
cdr3_nt: TGTGCCAGCAGTGAGTTGGAGGGACCTAAAGGGGGGTCCAACGTCCTGACTTTC
cdr3_aa: CASSELEGPKGGSNVLTF